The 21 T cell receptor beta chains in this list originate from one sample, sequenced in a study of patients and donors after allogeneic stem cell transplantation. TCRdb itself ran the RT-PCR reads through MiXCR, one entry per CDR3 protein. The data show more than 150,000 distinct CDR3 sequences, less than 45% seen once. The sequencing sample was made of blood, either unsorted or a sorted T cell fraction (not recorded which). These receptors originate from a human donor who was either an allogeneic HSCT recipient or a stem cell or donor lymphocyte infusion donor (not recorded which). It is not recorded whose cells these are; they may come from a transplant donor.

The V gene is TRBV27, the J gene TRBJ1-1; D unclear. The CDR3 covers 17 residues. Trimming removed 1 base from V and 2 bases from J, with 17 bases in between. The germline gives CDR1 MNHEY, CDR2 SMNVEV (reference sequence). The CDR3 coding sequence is TGTGCCAGCAGTTTATTCGGCAGGCGACCTTCTAACACTGAAGCTTTCTTT. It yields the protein CASSLFGRRPSNTEAFF.

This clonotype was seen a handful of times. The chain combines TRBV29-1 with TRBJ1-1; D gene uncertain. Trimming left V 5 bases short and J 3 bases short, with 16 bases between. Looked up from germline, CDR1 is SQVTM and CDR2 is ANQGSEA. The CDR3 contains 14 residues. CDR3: CSVYSATGDTEAFF. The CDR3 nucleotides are TGCAGCGTTTATTCGGCAACCGGGGACACTGAAGCTTTCTTT.

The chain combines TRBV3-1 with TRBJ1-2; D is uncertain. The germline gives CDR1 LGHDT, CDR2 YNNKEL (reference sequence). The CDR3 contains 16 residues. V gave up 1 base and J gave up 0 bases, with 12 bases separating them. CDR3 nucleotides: TGTGCCAGCAGCCAAGGAGGAGGCAGTGCTAACTATGGCTACACCTTC. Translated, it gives CASSQGGGSANYGYTF.

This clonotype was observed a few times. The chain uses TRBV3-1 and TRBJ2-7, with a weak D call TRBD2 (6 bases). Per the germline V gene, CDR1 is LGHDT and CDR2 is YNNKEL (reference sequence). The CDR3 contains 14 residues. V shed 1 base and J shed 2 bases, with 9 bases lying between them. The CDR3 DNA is TGTGCCAGCAGCCAAGGCGGGGAAGCCTACGAGCAGTACTTC. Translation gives CASSQGGEAYEQYF.

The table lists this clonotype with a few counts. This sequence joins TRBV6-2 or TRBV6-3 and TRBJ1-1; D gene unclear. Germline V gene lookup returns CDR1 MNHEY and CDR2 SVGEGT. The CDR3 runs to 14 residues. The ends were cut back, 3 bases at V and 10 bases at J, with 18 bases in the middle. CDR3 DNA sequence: TGTGCCAGCAGTTATGGGCCGGGAACTATGGGAGCTTTCTTT. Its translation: CASSYGPGTMGAFF.

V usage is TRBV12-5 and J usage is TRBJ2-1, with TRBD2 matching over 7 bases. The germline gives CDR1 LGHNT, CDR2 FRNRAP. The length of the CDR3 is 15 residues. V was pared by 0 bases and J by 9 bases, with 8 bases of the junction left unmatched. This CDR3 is CASGLVGGRGGEQFF. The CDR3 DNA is TGTGCTAGTGGTTTGGTTGGGGGGAGGGGAGGTGAGCAGTTCTTC.

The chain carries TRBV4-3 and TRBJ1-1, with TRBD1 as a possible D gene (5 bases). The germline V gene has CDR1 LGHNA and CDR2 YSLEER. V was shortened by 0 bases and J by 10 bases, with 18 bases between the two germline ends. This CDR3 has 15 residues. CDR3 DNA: TGCGCCAGCAGCCAAGATGGGGCAATAGCGGGGCGAGCTTTCTTT. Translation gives CASSQDGAIAGRAFF.

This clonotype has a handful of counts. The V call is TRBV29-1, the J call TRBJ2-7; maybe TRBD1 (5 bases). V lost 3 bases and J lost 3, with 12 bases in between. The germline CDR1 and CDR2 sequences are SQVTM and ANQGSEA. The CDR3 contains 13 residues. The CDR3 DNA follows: TGCAGCGTTGACACAGGCGAGAACTACGAGCAGTACTTC. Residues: CSVDTGENYEQYF.

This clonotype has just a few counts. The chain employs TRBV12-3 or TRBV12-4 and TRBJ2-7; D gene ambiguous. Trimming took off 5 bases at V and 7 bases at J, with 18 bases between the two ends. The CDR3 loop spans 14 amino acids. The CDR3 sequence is CASSPTRGWDEQYF. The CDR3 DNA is TGTGCCAGCAGTCCAACCCGAGGATGGGATGAGCAGTACTTC.

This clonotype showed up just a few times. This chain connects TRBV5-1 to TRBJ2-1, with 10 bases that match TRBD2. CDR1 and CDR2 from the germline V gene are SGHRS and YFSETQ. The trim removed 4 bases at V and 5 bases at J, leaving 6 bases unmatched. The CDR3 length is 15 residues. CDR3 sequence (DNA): TGCGCCAGCAGCCAGAGGACTAGCGGAAACAATGAGCAGTTCTTC. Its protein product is CASSQRTSGNNEQFF.

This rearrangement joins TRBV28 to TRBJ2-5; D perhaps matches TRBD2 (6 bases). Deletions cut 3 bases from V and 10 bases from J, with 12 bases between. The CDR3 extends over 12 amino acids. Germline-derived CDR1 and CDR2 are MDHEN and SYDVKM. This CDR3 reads CASSLGLSNQYF. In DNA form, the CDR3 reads TGTGCCAGCAGTTTGGGACTCTCAAACCAGTACTTC.

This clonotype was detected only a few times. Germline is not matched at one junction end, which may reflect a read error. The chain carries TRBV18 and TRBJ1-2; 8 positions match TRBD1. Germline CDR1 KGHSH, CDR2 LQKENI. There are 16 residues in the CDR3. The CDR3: CASSPDRGVPNYGYTF. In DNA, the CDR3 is TGTGCCAGCTCACCAGACAGGGGAGTCCCTAATTATGGCTACACCTTC.

The CDR3 nucleotides read TGCGCCAGCAGCCAAGATCGGGACGACCAAGAGACCCAGTACTTC. Amino acids: CASSQDRDDQETQYF. The chain is built from TRBV4-3 and TRBJ2-5, with D perhaps given as TRBD1 or TRBD2 (5 bases each). This CDR3 is built from 15 residues. Germline values: CDR1 LGHNA, CDR2 YSLEER. Trimming cost V 0 bases and J 0 bases, with 8 bases left between them.

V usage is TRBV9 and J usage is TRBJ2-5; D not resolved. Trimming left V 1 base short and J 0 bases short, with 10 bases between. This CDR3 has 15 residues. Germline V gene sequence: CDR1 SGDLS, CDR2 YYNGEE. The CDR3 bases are TGTGCCAGCAGCGTAACCGGCTCGTACCAAGAGACCCAGTACTTC. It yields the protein CASSVTGSYQETQYF.

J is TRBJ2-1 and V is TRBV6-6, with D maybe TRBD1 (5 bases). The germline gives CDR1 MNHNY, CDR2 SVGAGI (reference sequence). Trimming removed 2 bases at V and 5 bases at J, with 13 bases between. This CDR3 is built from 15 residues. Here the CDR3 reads CASSYGHGDNNEQFF. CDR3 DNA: TGTGCCAGCAGTTACGGACATGGAGATAACAATGAGCAGTTCTTC.

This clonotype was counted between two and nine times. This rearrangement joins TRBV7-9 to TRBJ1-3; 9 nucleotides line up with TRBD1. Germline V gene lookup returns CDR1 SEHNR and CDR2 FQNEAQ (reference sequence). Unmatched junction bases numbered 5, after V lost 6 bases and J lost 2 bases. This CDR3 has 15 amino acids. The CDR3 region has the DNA TGTGCCAGCAGTCCCGGGACAGGGACTGGAAACACCATATATTTT. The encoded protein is CASSPGTGTGNTIYF.

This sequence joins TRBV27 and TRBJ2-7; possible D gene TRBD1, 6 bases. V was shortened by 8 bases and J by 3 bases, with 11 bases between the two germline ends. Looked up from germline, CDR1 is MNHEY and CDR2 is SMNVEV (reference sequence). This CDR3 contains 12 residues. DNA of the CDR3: TGTGCCAGCGGGCAGGGGAGCTACGAGCAGTACTTC. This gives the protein CASGQGSYEQYF.

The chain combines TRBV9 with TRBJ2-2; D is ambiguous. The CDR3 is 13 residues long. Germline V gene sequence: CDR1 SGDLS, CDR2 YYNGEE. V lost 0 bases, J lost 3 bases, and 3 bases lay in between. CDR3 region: CASSVGDTGELFF. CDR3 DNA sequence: TGTGCCAGCAGCGTAGGGGACACCGGGGAGCTGTTTTTT. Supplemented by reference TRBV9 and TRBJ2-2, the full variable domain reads DSGVTQTPKHLITATGQRVTLRCSPRSGDLSVYWYQQSLDQGLQFLIQYYNGEERAKGNILERFSAQQFPDLHSELNLSSLELGDSALYFCASSVGDTGELFFGEGSRLTVL.

The CDR3 sequence is CASSSNPDTQYF. CDR3 sequence (DNA): TGTGCCAGCAGCTCCAACCCGGATACGCAGTATTTT. The chain recombines TRBV9 with TRBJ2-3; no clear D gene. The CDR3 covers 12 residues. Per the germline V gene, CDR1 is SGDLS and CDR2 is YYNGEE. V dropped 4 bases and J dropped 6 bases, with 9 bases sitting between them.

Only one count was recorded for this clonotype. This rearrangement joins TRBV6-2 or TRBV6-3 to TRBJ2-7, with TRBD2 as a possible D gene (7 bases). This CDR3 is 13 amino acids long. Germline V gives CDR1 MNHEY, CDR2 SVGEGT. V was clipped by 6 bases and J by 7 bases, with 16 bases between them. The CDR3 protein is CASSGGLIEEQYF. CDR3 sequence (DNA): TGTGCCAGCAGCGGGGGGCTCATTGAGGAGCAGTACTTC.

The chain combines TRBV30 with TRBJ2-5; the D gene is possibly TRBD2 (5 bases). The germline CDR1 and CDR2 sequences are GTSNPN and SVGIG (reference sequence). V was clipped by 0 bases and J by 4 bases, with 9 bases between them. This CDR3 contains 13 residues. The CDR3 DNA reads TGTGCCTGGAGTGTAACCGGAGGAGAGACCCAGTACTTC. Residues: CAWSVTGGETQYF.